These 8 T cell receptor beta chains originate from one sample sequenced in a study of CD8+ T cells in alopecia areata (dated by TCRdb to about 2018). The protocol used for the library was the immunoSEQ multiplex PCR assay. RNA was extracted from all samples and reverse transcribed into cDNA as template for TCR sequencing. TCRdb carries this immuneACCESS record with in-frame sequences only. Its versions omit some clonotypes, under half of them owing to an unresolved V gene in the studies checked, with the rest unexplained. The sample data list 150,000 or so clones, and under 60% of these were observed just once. The ten largest clonotypes hold less than 20% of the sample. The time point label for this specimen denotes: baseline before oral tofacitinib. Specimen: CD8+ T cells sorted from blood, collected at week 0. These receptors were obtained from a human donor with alopecia areata.

A few counts support this clone. The chain recombines TRBV27 with TRBJ2-7, with 9 nucleotides matching TRBD2. The CDR3 is 15 residues long. The germline CDR1 and CDR2 sequences are MNHEY and SMNVEV (reference sequence). Trimming took 0 bases from V and 3 from J; bases not matched to a gene: 3. The CDR3 is CASSLSRSGGYEQYF. CDR3 sequence (DNA): TGTGCCAGCAGTTTATCTCGTAGCGGGGGCTACGAGCAGTACTTC.

The chain joins TRBV6-5 to TRBJ1-1, with D tentatively TRBD1 (5 bases). V lost 8 bases, J lost 4 bases, and 8 bases lay in between. Per the germline V gene, CDR1 is MNHEY and CDR2 is SVGAGI. CDR3 size: 11 residues. The CDR3 DNA sequence: TGTGCCAGCCGGGGGGGCACTGAAGCTTTCTTT. Translating gives CASRGGTEAFF.

CDR3 coding DNA: TGTGCCAGCAGTGACGCGAGGGGACAGGGGGCGATTGAGCAGTTCTTC. It yields the protein CASSDARGQGAIEQFF. The chain is built from TRBV2 and TRBJ2-1; 12 bases are shared with TRBD1. V was pared by 3 bases and J by 9 bases, with 9 bases of the junction left unmatched. The CDR3 is made up of 16 amino acids. CDR1 is SNHLY, CDR2 FYNNEI, per germline.

This chain joins TRBV27 and TRBJ2-7; weak D call: TRBD2 (5 bases). V was pared by 2 bases and J by 0 bases, with 11 bases between. This CDR3 is 15 amino acids long. The germline V gene encodes CDR1 MNHEY and CDR2 SMNVEV (reference sequence). CDR3 DNA sequence: TGTGCCAGCAGTTTAGCGGGCAGGAGCTCCTACGAGCAGTACTTC. Its translation: CASSLAGRSSYEQYF.

The chain is built from TRBV25-1 and TRBJ2-5; the D gene is possibly TRBD2 (5 bases). CDR3 size: 12 residues. With 4 bases removed from V and 5 bases from J, the gap between germline ends came to 8 bases. CDR1 is MGHDK, CDR2 SYGVNS, per germline. CDR3 sequence (DNA): TGTGCCAGCAGTGGAGGGCTTGAGACCCAGTACTTC. Translation: CASSGGLETQYF.

CDR3 region: CASSLPNHYGYTF. CDR3 sequence (DNA): TGTGCCAGCAGCTTACCAAATCACTATGGCTACACCTTC. The genes are TRBV7-9 and TRBJ1-2; D is ambiguous. Trimming pared 2 bases from V and 3 bases from J, leaving 7 bases between. The CDR3 sequence is 13 residues long. Germline V gene data show CDR1 as SEHNR and CDR2 as FQNEAQ (reference sequence).

The chain employs TRBV27 and TRBJ1-1, with D maybe TRBD1 (6 bases). Germline V gives CDR1 MNHEY, CDR2 SMNVEV (reference sequence). The CDR3 has 16 residues. V shed 5 bases and J shed 6 bases, with 22 bases lying between them. The CDR3 coding sequence is TGTGCCAGCAGTACATCACAGGGCCAGCGCCTCCCTGAAGCTTTCTTT. Protein product: CASSTSQGQRLPEAFF.

V usage is TRBV30 and J usage is TRBJ2-2; D is uncertain. The CDR3 has 12 amino acids. The ends were cut back, 0 bases at V and 8 bases at J, with 7 bases in the middle. The V gene's germline CDR1 is GTSNPN and CDR2 SVGIG (reference sequence). This CDR3 is CAWSVGIGELFF. CDR3 bases: TGTGCCTGGAGTGTAGGCATAGGGGAGCTGTTTTTT.